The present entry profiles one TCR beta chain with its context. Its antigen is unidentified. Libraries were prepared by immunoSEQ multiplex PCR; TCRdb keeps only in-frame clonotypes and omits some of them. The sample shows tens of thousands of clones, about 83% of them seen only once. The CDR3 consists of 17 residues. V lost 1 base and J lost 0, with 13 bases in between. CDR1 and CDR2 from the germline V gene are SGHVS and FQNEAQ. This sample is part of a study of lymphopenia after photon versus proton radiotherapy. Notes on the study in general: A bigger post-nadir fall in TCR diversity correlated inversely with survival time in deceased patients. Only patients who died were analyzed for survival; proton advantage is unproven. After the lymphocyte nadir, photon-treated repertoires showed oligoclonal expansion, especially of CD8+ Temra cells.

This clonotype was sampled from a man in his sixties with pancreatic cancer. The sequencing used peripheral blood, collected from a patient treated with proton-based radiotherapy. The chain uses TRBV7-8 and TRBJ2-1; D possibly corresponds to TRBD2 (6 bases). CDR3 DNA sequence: TGTGCCAGCAGCTTAGTGATGAGCGGGTACTCCTACAATGAGCAGTTCTTC. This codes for CASSLVMSGYSYNEQFF.